The 27 T cell receptor beta chains listed next were all sequenced from one sample in a study of blood T cell repertoires in COVID-19. This table comes from immunoSEQ multiplex PCR, and its TCRdb copy is limited to in-frame clones, with some not included. This table has nearly 300,000 clones, about 90% appearing once. Material for sequencing was PBMCs or T cells enriched from blood (not recorded which). These receptors were obtained from a woman aged 45-65 years who had been exposed to COVID-19.

The rearrangement uses TRBV19 and TRBJ1-5, with D hard to call. V lost 3 bases and J 9 bases, leaving 12 bases between the germline ends. Germline loops: CDR1 LNHDA, CDR2 SQIVND (reference sequence). The CDR3 has 13 residues. The CDR3 loop is CASSMTGSLPQHF. The CDR3 DNA is TGTGCCAGTAGTATGACTGGATCGTTGCCCCAGCATTTT. The complete variable domain, with remaining parts taken from reference TRBV19 and TRBJ1-5, reads DGGITQSPKYLFRKEGQNVTLSCEQNLNHDAMYWYRQDPGQGLRLIYYSQIVNDFQKGDIAEGYSVSREKKESFPLTVTSAQKNPTAFYLCASSMTGSLPQHFGDGTRLSIL.

The CDR3 here is CASSVARLSTEAFF. CDR3 coding DNA: TGTGCCAGCAGCGTAGCGAGGTTGAGCACTGAAGCTTTCTTT. The rearrangement links TRBV9 to TRBJ1-1; D gene uncertain. Germline CDR1 is SGDLS and CDR2 is YYNGEE. V was pared by 0 bases and J by 4 bases, with 10 bases between. The length of the CDR3 is 14 residues.

Only a few counts were recorded for this clone. The CDR3 DNA reads as TGTGCCTGGAGTGTACTAGGACCGTTTGAAGCTTTCTTT. As protein: CAWSVLGPFEAFF. V is TRBV30 and J is TRBJ1-1; unclear D gene. The CDR3 is made up of 13 amino acids. The germline V and J ends were trimmed by 0 bases and 7 bases, with 12 bases remaining between them. Germline assignment: CDR1 GTSNPN and CDR2 SVGIG (reference sequence).

This chain connects TRBV29-1 to TRBJ1-2; perhaps TRBD1 as D (5 bases). V lost 7 bases and J lost 5, with 11 bases in between. Germline V gene sequence: CDR1 SQVTM, CDR2 ANQGSEA. CDR3 size: 11 residues. In DNA form, the CDR3 reads TGCAGCGGAGGGGAGGATTATGGCTACACCTTC. It encodes CSGGEDYGYTF.

The chain couples TRBV7-9 to TRBJ1-1, with TRBD1 as a possible D gene (5 bases). Germline assignment: CDR1 SEHNR and CDR2 FQNEAQ (reference sequence). The germline V and J ends were trimmed by 5 bases and 1 base, with 11 bases remaining between them. CDR3 size: 14 residues. The chain's CDR3 is CASSITRGNTEAFF. The CDR3 coding sequence is TGTGCCAGCAGCATCACAAGGGGGAACACTGAAGCTTTCTTT.

This clone has just a few counts. The chain joins TRBV28 to TRBJ1-3, with a possible D match to TRBD1 (6 bases). Germline V gives CDR1 MDHEN, CDR2 SYDVKM. CDR3 length: 11 residues. V was cut by 8 bases and J by 8 bases, with 10 bases left in between. The CDR3: CASGEGDTIYF. In DNA, the CDR3 is TGTGCCAGCGGCGAGGGGGACACCATATATTTT.

The rearrangement joins TRBV14 to TRBJ2-1, with 7 bases matching TRBD2. V lost 4 bases and J lost 8; bases outside the gene matches: 14. Per the germline V gene, CDR1 is SGHDN and CDR2 is FVKESK. The CDR3 runs to 16 residues. The CDR3 region is CASSPRWGGVRDEQFF. DNA for the CDR3: TGTGCCAGCAGCCCGCGCTGGGGGGGGGTCCGGGATGAGCAGTTCTTC. Complete variable domain (other parts from reference TRBV14 and TRBJ2-1): EAGVTQFPSHSVIEKGQTVTLRCDPISGHDNLYWYRRVMGKEIKFLLHFVKESKQDESGMPNNRFLAERTGGTYSTLKVQPAELEDSGVYFCASSPRWGGVRDEQFFGPGTRLTVL.

The chain employs TRBV28 and TRBJ2-1, with 14 bases lining up with TRBD2. This CDR3 spans 18 amino acids. Trimming removed 5 bases from V and 0 bases from J; junction bases left unmatched: 6. CDR1 is MDHEN and CDR2 is SYDVKM in the germline V gene. Written as DNA, the CDR3 is TGTGCCAGCAGTCAGGGACTAGCGGGGGAGAGCTCCTACAATGAGCAGTTCTTC. The encoded protein is CASSQGLAGESSYNEQFF.

J is TRBJ1-1 and V is TRBV10-2; no definite D call. Looked up from germline, CDR1 is WSHSY and CDR2 is SAAADI. Trimming removed 1 base at V and 1 base at J, with 7 bases between. The CDR3 contains 14 residues. The CDR3 reads CASSEYRGNTEAFF. DNA for the CDR3: TGCGCCAGCAGTGAGTACCGGGGGAACACTGAAGCTTTCTTT.

The chain is built from TRBV7-9 and TRBJ2-1; D is ambiguous. The CDR3 runs to 14 residues. V shed 5 bases and J shed 2 bases, with 10 bases lying between them. Germline CDR1 reads SEHNR; CDR2 reads FQNEAQ (reference sequence). The CDR3 here is CASSTIDTYNEQFF. The CDR3 region has the DNA TGTGCCAGCAGCACGATCGACACCTACAATGAGCAGTTCTTC.

The genes are TRBV18 and TRBJ2-5; 13 bases agree with TRBD2. Germline V gives CDR1 KGHSH, CDR2 LQKENI. This CDR3 has 16 amino acids. V lost 2 bases, J lost 5 bases, and 5 bases stayed unmatched. DNA for the CDR3: TGTGCCAGCTCACCAGGGACTAGCGGGGCGGTCGAGACCCAGTACTTC. Translation: CASSPGTSGAVETQYF.

The V call is TRBV2, the J call TRBJ2-3; D may be TRBD2 (5 bases). Germline CDR1 and CDR2: SNHLY and FYNNEI. The length of the CDR3 is 14 residues. The V end was cut by 10 bases, the J end by 2 bases, with 16 bases between. Here the CDR3 reads CANTPDSYTDTQYF. Written as DNA, the CDR3 is TGTGCCAACACCCCGGACTCGTACACAGATACGCAGTATTTT.

The V and J genes are TRBV5-1 and TRBJ1-5; D is perhaps TRBD1 (5 bases). The CDR3 totals 15 residues. V lost 4 bases and J 5 bases, leaving 16 bases between the germline ends. CDR1 and CDR2 (germline): SGHRS, YFSETQ. CDR3: CASSTGLRGDQPQHF. CDR3 in DNA: TGCGCCAGCAGCACGGGACTTCGAGGGGATCAGCCCCAGCATTTT. Together with reference TRBV5-1 and TRBJ1-5, the CDR3 gives the full variable domain: KAGVTQTPRYLIKTRGQQVTLSCSPISGHRSVSWYQQTPGQGLQFLFEYFSETQRNKGNFPGRFSGRQFSNSRSEMNVSTLELGDSALYLCASSTGLRGDQPQHFGDGTRLSIL.

This sequence joins TRBV11-2 and TRBJ2-1; D perhaps matches TRBD1 (6 bases). V was trimmed by 5 bases and J by 0 bases, leaving 8 bases between them. This CDR3 has 14 residues. Per the germline V gene, CDR1 is SGHAT and CDR2 is FQNNGV. The CDR3, as DNA: TGTGCCAGCAGCCGGGACACCTCCTACAATGAGCAGTTCTTC. Its protein product is CASSRDTSYNEQFF.

There are many counts of this clone. The chain carries TRBV21-1 and TRBJ2-7; the table's TRBD1 call for D was not verified on the DNA. TRBV21-1 is deemed a pseudogene. The CDR3 has 10 amino acids. As DNA, the CDR3 is TGTGCCAGCACCCTAGACAGGGGGCACTTC. This translates into CASTLDRGHF.

The J gene is TRBJ2-5, the V gene TRBV5-1; 11 positions match TRBD2. After removal of 4 bases from V and 3 bases from J, the junction contained 11 bases not matched to a gene. This CDR3 region has 17 residues. Looked up from germline, CDR1 is SGHRS and CDR2 is YFSETQ. The CDR3 region is CASSVGTSGNFEETQYF. CDR3 in DNA: TGCGCCAGCAGCGTAGGGACTAGCGGAAACTTCGAAGAGACCCAGTACTTC.

This clone has a single count. The CDR3 bases are TGTGCCAGCACCGGACAGGGGAAAGCTTTCTTT. Residues: CASTGQGKAFF. This chain uses TRBV12-3 or TRBV12-4 with TRBJ1-1, with 9 nucleotides matching TRBD1. The CDR3 covers 11 residues. V lost 7 bases, J lost 9 bases, and 3 bases stayed unmatched.

The chain combines TRBV28 with TRBJ2-5; 7 bases are shared with TRBD2. The CDR3 length is 15 residues. The germline V gene encodes CDR1 MDHEN and CDR2 SYDVKM. The V segment lost 7 bases and the J segment 3 bases; nucleotides outside the gene matches: 11. In DNA, the CDR3 is TGTGCCAGCAAAAACTTCCGGGGGGTAGAAGAGACCCAGTACTTC. It codes for CASKNFRGVEETQYF. The full variable domain, completed using reference TRBV28 and TRBJ2-5, is DVKVTQSSRYLVKRTGEKVFLECVQDMDHENMFWYRQDPGLGLRLIYFSYDVKMKEKGDIPEGYSVSREKKERFSLILESASTNQTSMYLCASKNFRGVEETQYFGPGTRLLVL.

This sequence joins TRBV5-5 and TRBJ2-2; no definite D call. V lost 2 bases, J lost 2 bases, and 13 bases lay in between. The CDR3 sequence is 16 residues long. Germline V gives CDR1 SGHKS, CDR2 YYEKEE (reference sequence). The DNA for the CDR3 is TGTGCCAGCAGCTTACTCAGGATGATAAACACCGGGGAGCTGTTTTTT. Its protein product is CASSLLRMINTGELFF.

The chain recombines TRBV5-1 with TRBJ2-5, with a weak D call TRBD1 (6 bases). V was shortened by 3 bases and J by 5 bases, with 11 bases between the two germline ends. The length of the CDR3 is 13 residues. Germline V gives CDR1 SGHRS, CDR2 YFSETQ. The CDR3 is CASSSTGLETQYF. The CDR3 nucleotides are TGCGCCAGCAGCTCGACAGGCCTGGAGACCCAGTACTTC.

V gene TRBV6-5 combines with J gene TRBJ1-5; D not certain. The CDR3 contains 14 residues. Germline V lookup: CDR1 MNHEY, CDR2 SVGAGI. V was cut by 2 bases and J by 6 bases, with 11 bases left in between. CDR3 sequence (DNA): TGTGCCAGCAGTTACAGTGAGGAGGTTCAGCCCCAGCATTTT. This translates into CASSYSEEVQPQHF.

The chain carries TRBV12-3 or TRBV12-4 and TRBJ1-1, with D tentatively TRBD1 (6 bases). CDR3 length equals 13 residues. With 5 bases removed from V and 2 bases from J, the gap between germline ends came to 9 bases. The CDR3 bases are TGTGCCAGCAGTCAGGGGATTAACACTGAAGCTTTCTTT. Its protein product is CASSQGINTEAFF.

Concerning this clone itself: The same CDR3 is also encoded by other DNA sequences in this sample. The genes are TRBV18 and TRBJ1-1; D not certain. The CDR3 length is 13 residues. Deletions cut 3 bases from V and 1 base from J, with 6 bases between. Germline V gives CDR1 KGHSH, CDR2 LQKENI. The CDR3 sequence: CASSPTQNTEAFF. As DNA, the CDR3 is TGTGCCAGCTCACCTACACAGAACACTGAAGCTTTCTTT.

In nucleotides, the CDR3 is TGCGCCAGCAGCTACCTAGCGGGGGTCGACAATGAGCAGTTCTTC. Amino acids: CASSYLAGVDNEQFF. The V call is TRBV5-1, the J call TRBJ2-1, with 10 bases fitting TRBD2. The ends lost 3 bases at V and 5 bases at J; junction bases unmatched: 5. This CDR3 has 15 residues. Germline lookup yields CDR1 SGHRS and CDR2 YFSETQ. Together with reference TRBV5-1 and TRBJ2-1, the CDR3 gives the full variable domain: KAGVTQTPRYLIKTRGQQVTLSCSPISGHRSVSWYQQTPGQGLQFLFEYFSETQRNKGNFPGRFSGRQFSNSRSEMNVSTLELGDSALYLCASSYLAGVDNEQFFGPGTRLTVL.

The chain is built from TRBV30 and TRBJ2-3; 8 nucleotides agree with TRBD2. The germline V gene has CDR1 GTSNPN and CDR2 SVGIG (reference sequence). This CDR3 region has 15 residues. The V segment lost 6 bases and the J segment 3 bases; nucleotides outside the gene matches: 11. CDR3 nucleotide sequence: TGTGCCTGTTCTTCGGCGGGGGGTTTGACAGATACGCAGTATTTT. As protein: CACSSAGGLTDTQYF. The entire variable domain, with the rest obtained from reference TRBV30 and TRBJ2-3, is as follows: SQTIHQWPATLVQPVGSPLSLECTVEGTSNPNLYWYRQAAGRGLQLLFYSVGIGQISSEVPQNLSASRPQDRQFILSSKKLLLSDSGFYLCACSSAGGLTDTQYFGPGTRLTVL.

The chain has TRBV28 and TRBJ1-1; D possibly corresponds to TRBD1 (6 bases). The CDR3 loop spans 15 amino acids. Deletions cut 4 bases from V and 7 bases from J, with 19 bases between. Germline V CDR1 and CDR2: MDHEN, SYDVKM. The chain's CDR3 is CASSSSGVAGLEAFF. CDR3 DNA: TGTGCCAGCAGTTCATCAGGGGTTGCGGGTCTTGAAGCTTTCTTT.

The rearrangement links TRBV10-1 to TRBJ2-3; TRBD2 matches at 13 bases. The CDR3 runs to 16 residues. Germline loops: CDR1 WNHNN, CDR2 SYGVQD (reference sequence). Trimming at V came to 3 bases and at J to 3 bases, leaving 3 bases not matched to a gene. For the CDR3, the DNA is TGCGCCAGCAGTGAAACTAGCGGGGGGGTAACAGATACGCAGTATTTT. This gives the protein CASSETSGGVTDTQYF.